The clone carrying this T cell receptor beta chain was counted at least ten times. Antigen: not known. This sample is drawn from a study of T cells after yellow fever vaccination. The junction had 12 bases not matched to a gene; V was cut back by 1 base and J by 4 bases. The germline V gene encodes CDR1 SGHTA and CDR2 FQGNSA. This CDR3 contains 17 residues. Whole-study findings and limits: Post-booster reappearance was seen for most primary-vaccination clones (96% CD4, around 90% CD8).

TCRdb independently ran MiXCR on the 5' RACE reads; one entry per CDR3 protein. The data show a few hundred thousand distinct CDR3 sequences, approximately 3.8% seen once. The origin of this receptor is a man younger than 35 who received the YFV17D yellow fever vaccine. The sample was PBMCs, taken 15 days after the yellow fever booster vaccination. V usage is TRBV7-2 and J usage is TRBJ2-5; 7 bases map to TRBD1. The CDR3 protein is CASSLGYRDRKRETQYF. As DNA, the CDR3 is TGTGCCAGCAGCTTAGGCTACCGGGACAGAAAAAGAGAGACCCAGTACTTC.